This TCR beta chain came from a study of identical twins. A word on this clonotype: A read error may account for a junction end that differs from germline.

Germline CDR1 reads MNHEY; CDR2 reads SVGAGI. The CDR3 runs to 16 residues. A single record per CDR3 protein comes from TCRdb applying MiXCR to the 5' RACE reads. This sample has more than 1.5 million distinct CDR3 sequences, with about 31% found just once. The TCR originated in a newborn girl in good health. The chain joins TRBV6-5 to TRBJ2-1, with 9 bases fitting TRBD2. The specimen sequenced was cord blood. CDR3 coding DNA: TGTGCCAGCAGAAGAACCGGGACTAGCCCCTACAATGAGCAGTCCTTC. Translation gives CASRRTGTSPYNEQSF.